The TCR beta chain under discussion was sequenced for a study of T cells after yellow fever vaccination. Study-level information: Any fraction with a low cell number was prepared using SMART-Seq v4 Ultra Low Input. Study-level findings and limits: Clones from primary vaccination mostly reappeared after the booster (roughly 95% CD4, approximately 91% CD8).

A process of 5'RACE template switching, which added a universal primer site and UMIs, was used to make TCR cDNA. TCRdb re-analysed the 5' RACE reads in MiXCR, keeping a single row per CDR3 protein. The sample lists roughly 340,000 distinct CDR3 sequences, under 5% occurring once. In regard to this clonotype: Its antigen is still unknown.

The CDR3 length is 19 residues. The V end lost 6 bases, the J end lost 1 base, and 22 bases lay between the germline ends. Per germline, CDR1 SEHNR and CDR2 FQNEAQ (reference sequence). The sequencing used PBMCs, collected 5 days after the yellow fever booster vaccination. This receptor was taken from a man aged 18 to 29 who received the YFV17D yellow fever vaccine. The chain uses TRBV7-9 and TRBJ2-6, with D tentatively TRBD2 (6 bases). CDR3 amino acids: CASRPRRAGNVSGANVLTF. The CDR3 nucleotides are TGTGCCAGCAGACCCAGGAGGGCAGGGAACGTATCTGGGGCCAACGTCCTGACTTTC.